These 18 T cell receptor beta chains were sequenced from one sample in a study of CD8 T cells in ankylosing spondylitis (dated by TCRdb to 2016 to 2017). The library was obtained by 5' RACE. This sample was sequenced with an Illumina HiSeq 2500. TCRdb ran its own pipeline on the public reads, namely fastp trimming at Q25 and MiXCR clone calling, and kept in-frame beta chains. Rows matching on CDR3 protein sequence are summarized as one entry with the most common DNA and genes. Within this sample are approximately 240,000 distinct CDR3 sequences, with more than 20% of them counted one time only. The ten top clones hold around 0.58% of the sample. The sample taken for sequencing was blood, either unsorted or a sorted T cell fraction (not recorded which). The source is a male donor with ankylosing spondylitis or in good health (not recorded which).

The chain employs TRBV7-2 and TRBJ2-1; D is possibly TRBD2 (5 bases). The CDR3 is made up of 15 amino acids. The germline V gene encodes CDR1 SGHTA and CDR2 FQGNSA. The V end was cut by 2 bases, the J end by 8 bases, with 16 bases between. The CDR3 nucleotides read TGTGCCAGCAGCTTAAGTCCAGTCGGGATACATGAGCAGTTCTTC. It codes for CASSLSPVGIHEQFF.

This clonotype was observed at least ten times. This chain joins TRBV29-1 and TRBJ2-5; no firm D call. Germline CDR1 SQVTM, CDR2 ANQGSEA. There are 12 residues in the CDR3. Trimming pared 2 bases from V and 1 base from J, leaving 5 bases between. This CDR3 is CSVELAQETQYF. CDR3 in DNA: TGCAGCGTTGAACTGGCCCAAGAGACCCAGTACTTC.

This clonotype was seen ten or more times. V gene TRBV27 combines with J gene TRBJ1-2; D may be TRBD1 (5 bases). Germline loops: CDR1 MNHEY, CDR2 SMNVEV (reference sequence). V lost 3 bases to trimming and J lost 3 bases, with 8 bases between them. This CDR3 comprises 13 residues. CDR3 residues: CASSLGPDYGYTF. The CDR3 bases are TGTGCCAGCAGTTTGGGACCTGACTATGGCTACACCTTC.

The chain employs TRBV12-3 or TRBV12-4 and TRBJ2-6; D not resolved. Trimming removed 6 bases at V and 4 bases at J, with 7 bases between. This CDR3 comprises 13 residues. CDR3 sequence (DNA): TGTGCCAGCAGCTTTGTGGGGGCCAACGTCCTGACTTTC. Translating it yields CASSFVGANVLTF.

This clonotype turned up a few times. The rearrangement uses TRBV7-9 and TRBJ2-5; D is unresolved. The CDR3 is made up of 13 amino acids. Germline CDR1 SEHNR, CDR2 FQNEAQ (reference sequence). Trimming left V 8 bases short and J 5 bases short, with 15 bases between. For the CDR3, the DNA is TGTGCCAGCGGATTCATAGGCAGGGAGACCCAGTACTTC. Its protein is CASGFIGRETQYF.

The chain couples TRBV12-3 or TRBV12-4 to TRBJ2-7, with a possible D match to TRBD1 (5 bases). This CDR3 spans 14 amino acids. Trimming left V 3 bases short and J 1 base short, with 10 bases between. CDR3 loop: CASSFGQGSYEQYF. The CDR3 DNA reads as TGTGCCAGCAGTTTCGGGCAGGGTTCCTACGAGCAGTACTTC.

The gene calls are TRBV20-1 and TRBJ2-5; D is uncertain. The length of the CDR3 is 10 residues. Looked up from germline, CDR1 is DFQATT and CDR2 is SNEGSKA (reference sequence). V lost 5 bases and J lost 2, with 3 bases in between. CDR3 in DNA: TGCAGTGCTGGACAAGAGACCCAGTACTTC. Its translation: CSAGQETQYF.

CDR3: CATSRDGVVGSNTEAFF. The CDR3 bases are TGTGCCACCAGCAGAGATGGGGTAGTAGGATCGAACACTGAAGCTTTCTTT. This chain links TRBV15 with TRBJ1-1; D not certain. The CDR3 spans 17 residues. Trimming removed 0 bases from V and 1 base from J, with 15 bases in between. Per germline, CDR1 LNHNV and CDR2 YYDKDF (reference sequence).

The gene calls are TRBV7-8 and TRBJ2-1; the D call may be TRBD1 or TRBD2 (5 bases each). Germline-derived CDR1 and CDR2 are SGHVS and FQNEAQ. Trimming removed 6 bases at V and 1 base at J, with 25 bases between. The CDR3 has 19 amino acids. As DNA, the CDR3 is TGTGCCAGCAGTACTCCGGGACGGAAAATTCTAGGGTCCTACAATGAGCAGTTCTTC. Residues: CASSTPGRKILGSYNEQFF.

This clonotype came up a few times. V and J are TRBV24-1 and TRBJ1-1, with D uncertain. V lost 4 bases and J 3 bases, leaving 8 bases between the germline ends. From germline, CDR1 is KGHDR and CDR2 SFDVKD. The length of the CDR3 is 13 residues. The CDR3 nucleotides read TGTGCCACCAGTGACGGGGTTGACACTGAAGCTTTCTTT. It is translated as CATSDGVDTEAFF.

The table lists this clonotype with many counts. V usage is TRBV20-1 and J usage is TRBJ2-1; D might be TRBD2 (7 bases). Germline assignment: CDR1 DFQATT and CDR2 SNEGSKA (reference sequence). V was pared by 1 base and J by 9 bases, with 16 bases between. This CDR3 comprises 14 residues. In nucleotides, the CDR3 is TGCAGTGCTAGAGGCAGGGGAGGGTTCGGTGAGCAGTTCTTC. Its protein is CSARGRGGFGEQFF.

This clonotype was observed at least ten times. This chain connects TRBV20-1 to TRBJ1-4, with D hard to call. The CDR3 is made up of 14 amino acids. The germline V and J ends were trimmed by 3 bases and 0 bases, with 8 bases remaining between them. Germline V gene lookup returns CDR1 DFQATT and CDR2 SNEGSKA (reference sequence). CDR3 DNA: TGCAGTGCTAGGGTTCAGACAACTAATGAAAAACTGTTTTTT. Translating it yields CSARVQTTNEKLFF.

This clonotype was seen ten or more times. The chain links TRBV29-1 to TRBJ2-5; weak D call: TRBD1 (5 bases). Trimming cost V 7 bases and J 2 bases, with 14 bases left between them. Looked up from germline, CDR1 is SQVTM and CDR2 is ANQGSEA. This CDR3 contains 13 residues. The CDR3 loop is CSAPTEPQETQYF. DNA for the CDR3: TGCAGCGCCCCGACAGAGCCTCAAGAGACCCAGTACTTC.

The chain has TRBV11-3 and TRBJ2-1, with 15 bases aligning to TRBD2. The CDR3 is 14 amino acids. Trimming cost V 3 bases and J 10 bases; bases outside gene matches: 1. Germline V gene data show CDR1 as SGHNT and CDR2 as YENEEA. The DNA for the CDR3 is TGTGCCAGCAGCTTGGGGACTAGCGGGGGGGAGCAGTTCTTC. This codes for CASSLGTSGGEQFF.

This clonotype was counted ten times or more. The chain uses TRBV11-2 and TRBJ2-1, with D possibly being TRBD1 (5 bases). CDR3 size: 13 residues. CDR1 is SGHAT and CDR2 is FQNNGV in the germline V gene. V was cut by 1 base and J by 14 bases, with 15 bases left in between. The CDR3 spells CASSLVWVQVEFF. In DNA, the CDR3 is TGTGCCAGCAGCTTAGTCTGGGTACAGGTAGAGTTCTTC. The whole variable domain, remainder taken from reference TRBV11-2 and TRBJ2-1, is EAGVAQSPRYKIIEKRQSVAFWCNPISGHATLYWYQQILGQGPKLLIQFQNNGVVDDSQLPKDRFSAERLKGVDSTLKIQPAKLEDSAVYLCASSLVWVQVEFFGPGTRLTVL.

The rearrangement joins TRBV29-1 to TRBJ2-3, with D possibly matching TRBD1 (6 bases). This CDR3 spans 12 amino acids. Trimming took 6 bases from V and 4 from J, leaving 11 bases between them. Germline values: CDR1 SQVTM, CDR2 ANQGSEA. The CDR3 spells CSVQKGADTQYF. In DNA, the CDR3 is TGCAGCGTACAGAAGGGGGCAGATACGCAGTATTTT.

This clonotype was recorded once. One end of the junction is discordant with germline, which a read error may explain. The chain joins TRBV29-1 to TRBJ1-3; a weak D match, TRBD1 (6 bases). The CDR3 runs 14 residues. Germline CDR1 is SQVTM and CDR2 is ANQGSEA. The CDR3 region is CSPDPRGGGSTIYF. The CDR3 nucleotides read TGCAGCCCCGACCCCAGGGGTGGAGGAAGCACCATATATTTT.

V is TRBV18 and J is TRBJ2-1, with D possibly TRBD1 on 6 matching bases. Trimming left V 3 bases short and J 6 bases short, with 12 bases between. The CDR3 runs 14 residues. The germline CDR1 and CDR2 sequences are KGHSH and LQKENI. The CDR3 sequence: CASSPGHFGNEQFF. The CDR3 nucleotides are TGTGCCAGCTCACCGGGACATTTTGGCAATGAGCAGTTCTTC.